These T cell receptor beta chains were read from a single sample in a study of CD8 T cells in ankylosing spondylitis. TCRdb re-called the 5' RACE reads through MiXCR, storing one row per CDR3 protein. The sample contains 150,000 to 200,000 distinct CDR3 sequences, 10% to 15% of which appear only once. Sample: blood, either unsorted or a sorted T cell fraction (not recorded which). Source of these receptors: a female donor with ankylosing spondylitis or in good health (not recorded which). Both conserved end residues are part of each CDR3. D genes are given only for firm matches. Expanded clones are given a class, and other clones once, few, many or no size at all.

j_gene: TRBJ2-7; abundance: few; v_gene: TRBV27; d_gene: TRBD2; CDR3aa: CASSSGSGLPYEQYF; CDR3nt: TGTGCCAGCAGCTCTGGTAGCGGGCTACCGTACGAGCAGTACTTC
j_gene: TRBJ2-7; abundance: many; v_gene: TRBV9; d_gene: TRBD2; CDR3aa: CASSAKTSGEQYF; CDR3nt: TGTGCCAGCAGCGCAAAAACTAGCGGGGAGCAGTACTTC
j_gene: TRBJ2-1; abundance: few; v_gene: TRBV20-1; d_gene: .; CDR3aa: CSALNRGGRRNEQFF; CDR3nt: TGCAGTGCTCTGAACAGGGGCGGGAGGCGTAATGAGCAGTTCTTC
j_gene: TRBJ2-5; abundance: many; v_gene: TRBV20-1; d_gene: TRBD2; CDR3aa: CSAPGRGGSETQYF; CDR3nt: TGCAGTGCCCCTGGACGGGGGGGCTCAGAGACCCAGTACTTC
j_gene: TRBJ2-1; abundance: many; v_gene: TRBV20-1; d_gene: .; CDR3aa: CSAFGRWNEQFF; CDR3nt: TGCAGTGCTTTCGGGAGATGGAATGAGCAGTTCTTC
j_gene: TRBJ2-7; abundance: .; v_gene: TRBV20-1; d_gene: TRBD2; CDR3aa: CSARDDGLDSYEQYF; CDR3nt: TGCAGTGCTAGAGACGATGGACTAGACTCCTACGAGCAGTACTTC
j_gene: TRBJ1-3; abundance: .; v_gene: TRBV10-3; d_gene: TRBD1; CDR3aa: CAISESMGTAATSGNTICF; CDR3nt: TGTGCCATCAGTGAGTCGATGGGGACAGCAGCTACGTCTGGAAACACCATATGTTTT
j_gene: TRBJ2-1; abundance: .; v_gene: TRBV27; d_gene: .; CDR3aa: CASRTANYNEQFF; CDR3nt: TGTGCCAGCCGGACCGCCAACTACAATGAGCAGTTCTTC
j_gene: TRBJ2-2; abundance: .; v_gene: TRBV30; d_gene: .; CDR3aa: CAWSALGRTGELFF; CDR3nt: TGTGCCTGGAGCGCACTAGGCCGCACCGGGGAGCTGTTTTTT
j_gene: TRBJ2-2; abundance: few; v_gene: TRBV5-1; d_gene: .; CDR3aa: CASSFGGPGELFF; CDR3nt: TGCGCCAGCAGCTTCGGGGGACCCGGGGAGCTGTTTTTT
j_gene: TRBJ2-5; abundance: few; v_gene: TRBV20-1; d_gene: TRBD2; CDR3aa: CSAGSGSHQETQYF; CDR3nt: TGCAGTGCTGGTAGCGGGAGCCACCAAGAGACCCAGTACTTC
j_gene: TRBJ2-2; abundance: few; v_gene: TRBV11-2; d_gene: TRBD1; CDR3aa: CASSLDEGAATGELFF; CDR3nt: TGTGCCAGCAGCTTAGACGAGGGGGCGGCCACCGGGGAGCTGTTTTTT
j_gene: TRBJ1-4; abundance: many; v_gene: TRBV3-1; d_gene: .; CDR3aa: CASSQPGSELFF; CDR3nt: TGTGCCAGCAGCCAGCCTGGTTCGGAACTGTTTTTT
j_gene: TRBJ2-5; abundance: many; v_gene: TRBV5-1; d_gene: TRBD1; CDR3aa: CASSPSGGQETQYF; CDR3nt: TGCGCCAGCAGCCCATCAGGGGGTCAAGAGACCCAGTACTTC
j_gene: TRBJ1-1; abundance: many; v_gene: TRBV6-2/TRBV6-3; d_gene: .; CDR3aa: CASSYSAENTEAFF; CDR3nt: TGTGCCAGCAGTTACTCAGCCGAGAACACTGAAGCTTTCTTT
j_gene: TRBJ2-7; abundance: .; v_gene: TRBV7-9; d_gene: .; CDR3aa: CASSPPVMVGHEQYF; CDR3nt: TGTGCCAGCAGCCCCCCCGTGATGGTAGGTCACGAGCAGTACTTC
j_gene: TRBJ2-6; abundance: few; v_gene: TRBV6-4; d_gene: TRBD1; CDR3aa: CASSPGGLSGANVLTF; CDR3nt: TGTGCCAGCAGTCCAGGGGGCCTCTCTGGGGCCAACGTCCTGACTTTC
j_gene: TRBJ2-3; abundance: .; v_gene: TRBV19; d_gene: .; CDR3aa: CASRVIAQADTQYF; CDR3nt: TGTGCCAGTAGGGTCATCGCCCAGGCAGATACGCAGTATTTT
j_gene: TRBJ2-6; abundance: many; v_gene: TRBV6-1; d_gene: .; CDR3aa: CASLQGLVSGANVLTF; CDR3nt: TGTGCCAGCCTTCAGGGGTTGGTCTCTGGGGCCAACGTCCTGACTTTC
j_gene: TRBJ1-1; abundance: many; v_gene: TRBV7-2; d_gene: .; CDR3aa: CASKRVLLAEAFF; CDR3nt: TGTGCCAGTAAACGGGTTCTTTTAGCTGAAGCTTTCTTT
j_gene: TRBJ1-5; abundance: .; v_gene: TRBV30; d_gene: .; CDR3aa: CAWSEVNQPQHF; CDR3nt: TGTGCCTGGAGTGAGGTAAATCAGCCCCAGCATTTT
j_gene: TRBJ2-1; abundance: many; v_gene: TRBV24-1; d_gene: TRBD2; CDR3aa: CATSDPGLAGDYNEQFF; CDR3nt: TGTGCCACCAGTGACCCCGGACTAGCGGGAGACTACAATGAGCAGTTCTTC
j_gene: TRBJ2-1; abundance: .; v_gene: TRBV12-3/TRBV12-4; d_gene: TRBD2; CDR3aa: CASSRPSGSGNEQFF; CDR3nt: TGTGCCAGCAGCCGGCCTAGCGGGAGCGGCAATGAGCAGTTCTTC
j_gene: TRBJ1-4; abundance: many; v_gene: TRBV3-1; d_gene: .; CDR3aa: CASSRERELFF; CDR3nt: TGTGCCAGCAGCCGGGAGCGGGAACTGTTTTTT
j_gene: TRBJ2-4; abundance: many; v_gene: TRBV5-1; d_gene: .; CDR3aa: CASTDGNIQYF; CDR3nt: TGCGCCAGCACTGATGGTAACATTCAGTACTTC
j_gene: TRBJ2-1; abundance: few; v_gene: TRBV7-2; d_gene: .; CDR3aa: CASSLVLSDTYNEQFF; CDR3nt: TGTGCCAGCAGCTTAGTTCTCAGCGATACCTACAATGAGCAGTTCTTC
j_gene: TRBJ2-1; abundance: .; v_gene: TRBV6-2/TRBV6-3; d_gene: .; CDR3aa: CASSRIHEQFF; CDR3nt: TGTGCCAGCAGCAGGATCCATGAGCAGTTCTTC
j_gene: TRBJ2-3; abundance: few; v_gene: TRBV20-1; d_gene: TRBD2; CDR3aa: CSAPRLAGGVLDTQYF; CDR3nt: TGCAGTGCTCCCCGACTAGCGGGAGGGGTTTTGGATACGCAGTATTTT
j_gene: TRBJ1-3; abundance: .; v_gene: TRBV4-1; d_gene: .; CDR3aa: CASSLEVGLFGNTIYF; CDR3nt: TGCGCCAGCAGCCTTGAAGTCGGGCTGTTTGGAAACACCATATATTTT
j_gene: TRBJ2-5; abundance: many; v_gene: TRBV20-1; d_gene: TRBD2; CDR3aa: CSARDWGLVQVETQYF; CDR3nt: TGCAGTGCTAGAGATTGGGGACTAGTTCAGGTAGAGACCCAGTACTTC
j_gene: TRBJ2-5; abundance: .; v_gene: TRBV7-2; d_gene: TRBD2; CDR3aa: CASSSTSGPQETQYF; CDR3nt: TGTGCCAGCAGCTCTACTAGCGGGCCCCAAGAGACCCAGTACTTC
j_gene: TRBJ2-5; abundance: few; v_gene: TRBV6-2/TRBV6-3; d_gene: TRBD2; CDR3aa: CASSWYLAGGIQETQYF; CDR3nt: TGTGCCAGCAGTTGGTACCTAGCGGGAGGGATCCAAGAGACCCAGTACTTC
j_gene: TRBJ2-5; abundance: few; v_gene: TRBV20-1; d_gene: .; CDR3aa: CSARDGAKETQYF; CDR3nt: TGCAGTGCTAGAGATGGGGCGAAGGAGACCCAGTACTTC
j_gene: TRBJ2-7; abundance: .; v_gene: TRBV6-2/TRBV6-3; d_gene: TRBD1; CDR3aa: CASMGRQGPHEQYF; CDR3nt: TGTGCCAGCATGGGTCGACAGGGCCCTCACGAGCAGTACTTC
j_gene: TRBJ2-3; abundance: many; v_gene: TRBV7-2; d_gene: TRBD2; CDR3aa: CASSLVGRARTDTQYF; CDR3nt: TGTGCCAGCAGTCTAGTGGGGAGGGCCAGAACAGATACGCAGTATTTT
j_gene: TRBJ2-7; abundance: many; v_gene: TRBV7-2; d_gene: TRBD1; CDR3aa: CASSSSGQGYHEQYF; CDR3nt: TGTGCCAGCAGCTCCTCAGGACAGGGGTACCACGAGCAGTACTTC
j_gene: TRBJ2-7; abundance: many; v_gene: TRBV20-1; d_gene: .; CDR3aa: CSARAPGAGVFYEQYF; CDR3nt: TGCAGTGCTAGAGCCCCAGGGGCGGGAGTTTTCTACGAGCAGTACTTC
j_gene: TRBJ1-5; abundance: many; v_gene: TRBV24-1; d_gene: TRBD1; CDR3aa: CATSDFDRGSMPGCQPQHF; CDR3nt: TGTGCCACCAGTGATTTTGACAGGGGATCTATGCCGGGTTGTCAGCCCCAGCATTTT